Listed below are T cell receptor beta chains from one sample, sequenced in a study of T cells in tuberculosis. Method: immunoSEQ multiplex PCR; TCRdb's copy keeps in-frame clones and lacks some. The table includes tens of thousands of clones, less than 95% detected once. This specimen was PBMCs, taken at tuberculosis diagnosis. These receptors were collected from an adult with tuberculosis. Each CDR3 is given with its conserved first and last residue. A D gene is named only where the DNA matches it firmly. For some rows the clone size is stated as once, few or many, or as a class when expanded; others skip it.

CDR3 length: 15; V gene: TRBV5-6; D gene: .; clone size: .; J gene: TRBJ2-5; CDR3 protein: CASSWEGDGVETQYF; CDR3 DNA: TGTGCCAGCAGCTGGGAAGGGGATGGTGTAGAGACCCAGTACTTC
CDR3 length: 17; V gene: TRBV11-2; D gene: .; clone size: .; J gene: TRBJ1-1; CDR3 protein: CASSLLGWGGRPTEAFF; CDR3 DNA: TGTGCCAGCAGCTTACTCGGTTGGGGAGGTCGGCCCACTGAAGCTTTCTTT
CDR3 length: 15; V gene: TRBV6-5; D gene: .; clone size: .; J gene: TRBJ1-3; CDR3 protein: CASSYSGTRSFPIYF; CDR3 DNA: TGTGCCAGCAGTTATTCCGGGACACGGAGCTTCCCCATATATTTT
CDR3 length: 15; V gene: TRBV5-1; D gene: .; clone size: once; J gene: TRBJ2-5; CDR3 protein: CASSSNPGTRETQYF; CDR3 DNA: TGCGCCAGCAGCTCGAACCCGGGGACACGAGAGACCCAGTACTTC
CDR3 length: 16; V gene: TRBV10-3; D gene: TRBD1; clone size: .; J gene: TRBJ1-6; CDR3 protein: CATRQGRETYNSPLHF; CDR3 DNA: TGTGCCACTCGACAGGGAAGGGAAACCTATAATTCACCCCTCCACTTT
CDR3 length: 12; V gene: TRBV4-3; D gene: .; clone size: .; J gene: TRBJ1-2; CDR3 protein: CASSQVGGGYTF; CDR3 DNA: TGCGCCAGCAGCCAAGTTGGAGGGGGCTACACCTTC
CDR3 length: 16; V gene: TRBV7-8; D gene: .; clone size: .; J gene: TRBJ1-2; CDR3 protein: CASSPQTMPALYGYTF; CDR3 DNA: TGTGCCAGCAGCCCACAGACAATGCCCGCCCTATATGGCTACACCTTC
CDR3 length: 17; V gene: TRBV4-2; D gene: TRBD2; clone size: .; J gene: TRBJ2-1; CDR3 protein: CASSQVLAGGSYNEQFF; CDR3 DNA: TGTGCCAGCAGCCAAGTTCTAGCGGGGGGATCATACAATGAGCAGTTCTTC
CDR3 length: 14; V gene: TRBV30; D gene: .; clone size: .; J gene: TRBJ2-3; CDR3 protein: CAWSPGMPTDTQYF; CDR3 DNA: TGTGCCTGGAGTCCCGGGATGCCGACAGATACGCAGTATTTT
CDR3 length: 11; V gene: TRBV19; D gene: TRBD1; clone size: .; J gene: TRBJ1-2; CDR3 protein: CAPRTGYGYTF; CDR3 DNA: TGTGCCCCTCGGACAGGCTATGGCTACACCTTC
CDR3 length: 14; V gene: TRBV5-4; D gene: .; clone size: .; J gene: TRBJ2-5; CDR3 protein: CASSHGTFQETQYF; CDR3 DNA: TGTGCCAGCAGCCACGGGACATTTCAAGAGACCCAGTACTTC
CDR3 length: 14; V gene: TRBV21-1; D gene: .; clone size: .; J gene: TRBJ1-1; CDR3 protein: CAGPPGTGVTEAFF; CDR3 DNA: TGTGCCGGTCCCCCCGGGACAGGGGTCACTGAAGCTTTCTTT
CDR3 length: 16; V gene: TRBV11-1; D gene: TRBD2; clone size: .; J gene: TRBJ2-7; CDR3 protein: CASSLSGEVLSYEQYF; CDR3 DNA: TGTGCCAGCAGCTTAAGCGGGGAGGTTCTCTCCTACGAGCAGTACTTC
CDR3 length: 13; V gene: TRBV11-3; D gene: .; clone size: .; J gene: TRBJ2-1; CDR3 protein: CASSVGQGDEQFF; CDR3 DNA: TGTGCCAGCAGCGTTGGGCAGGGTGATGAGCAGTTCTTC
CDR3 length: 17; V gene: TRBV27; D gene: TRBD1; clone size: .; J gene: TRBJ2-7; CDR3 protein: CASSLRPRGTGSYEQYF; CDR3 DNA: TGTGCCAGCAGTTTAAGGCCCCGGGGGACAGGCTCCTACGAGCAGTACTTC
CDR3 length: 15; V gene: TRBV7-8; D gene: TRBD2; clone size: .; J gene: TRBJ2-2; CDR3 protein: CASSFGAGGTGELFF; CDR3 DNA: TGTGCCAGCAGCTTCGGTGCGGGGGGCACCGGGGAGCTGTTTTTT
CDR3 length: 15; V gene: TRBV2; D gene: .; clone size: .; J gene: TRBJ1-2; CDR3 protein: CASSEEVLANYGYTF; CDR3 DNA: TGTGCCAGCAGTGAAGAAGTCCTAGCTAACTATGGCTACACCTTC
CDR3 length: 16; V gene: TRBV4-3; D gene: .; clone size: once; J gene: TRBJ2-3; CDR3 protein: CASSQDPRQATDTQYF; CDR3 DNA: TGCGCCAGCAGCCAAGATCCTCGACAGGCGACAGATACGCAGTATTTT
CDR3 length: 19; V gene: TRBV27; D gene: TRBD1; clone size: once; J gene: TRBJ1-5; CDR3 protein: CASSNTPPTTGEKDQPQHF; CDR3 DNA: TGTGCCAGCAGCAACACCCCCCCCACGACAGGGGAGAAGGATCAGCCCCAGCATTTT
CDR3 length: 14; V gene: TRBV25-1; D gene: .; clone size: .; J gene: TRBJ1-2; CDR3 protein: CASSPPGTVAGYTF; CDR3 DNA: TGTGCCAGCAGTCCACCCGGGACTGTGGCTGGCTACACCTTC
CDR3 length: 15; V gene: TRBV4-1; D gene: .; clone size: .; J gene: TRBJ1-3; CDR3 protein: CASSRIRRGGNTIYF; CDR3 DNA: TGCGCCAGCAGCCGTATCAGGAGGGGCGGAAACACCATATATTTT
CDR3 length: 16; V gene: TRBV11-2; D gene: .; clone size: .; J gene: TRBJ2-3; CDR3 protein: CASSFEGGGRTDTQYF; CDR3 DNA: TGTGCCAGCAGCTTCGAAGGAGGGGGCCGCACAGATACGCAGTATTTT
CDR3 length: 15; V gene: TRBV11-1; D gene: TRBD1; clone size: .; J gene: TRBJ1-2; CDR3 protein: CASSGTGTGIDGYTF; CDR3 DNA: TGTGCCAGCAGCGGTACCGGGACAGGGATCGATGGCTACACCTTC
CDR3 length: 16; V gene: TRBV11-2; D gene: .; clone size: once; J gene: TRBJ1-6; CDR3 protein: CASTKQTQGWNSPLHF; CDR3 DNA: TGTGCCAGCACCAAACAAACTCAGGGGTGGAATTCACCCCTCCACTTT
CDR3 length: 15; V gene: TRBV9; D gene: .; clone size: .; J gene: TRBJ2-2; CDR3 protein: CASSTTQAHTGELFF; CDR3 DNA: TGTGCCAGCAGCACGACCCAGGCGCATACCGGGGAGCTGTTTTTT
CDR3 length: 12; V gene: TRBV2; D gene: TRBD2; clone size: .; J gene: TRBJ2-7; CDR3 protein: CASKAGVMEQYF; CDR3 DNA: TGCGCCAGCAAAGCGGGGGTCATGGAGCAGTACTTC
CDR3 length: 17; V gene: TRBV25-1; D gene: TRBD2; clone size: few; J gene: TRBJ2-3; CDR3 protein: CASSDGTSLTSTDTQYF; CDR3 DNA: TGTGCCAGCAGTGACGGGACTAGTCTAACGAGCACAGATACGCAGTATTTT
CDR3 length: 17; V gene: TRBV12-5; D gene: .; clone size: .; J gene: TRBJ2-3; CDR3 protein: CASGLDHGAGRPDTQYF; CDR3 DNA: TGTGCTAGTGGTTTGGACCATGGGGCGGGGCGACCGGATACGCAGTATTTT
CDR3 length: 16; V gene: TRBV6-5; D gene: TRBD1; clone size: few; J gene: TRBJ1-2; CDR3 protein: CASSYRRTGGSYGYTF; CDR3 DNA: TGTGCCAGCAGTTACCGACGGACAGGGGGAAGCTATGGCTACACCTTC
CDR3 length: 14; V gene: TRBV6-5; D gene: .; clone size: .; J gene: TRBJ1-5; CDR3 protein: CASSYSIQGTVRHF; CDR3 DNA: TGTGCCAGCAGTTACTCGATCCAGGGTACCGTACGGCATTTT
CDR3 length: 15; V gene: TRBV12-5; D gene: .; clone size: .; J gene: TRBJ2-1; CDR3 protein: CASGTQGSSYNEQFF; CDR3 DNA: TGTGCTAGTGGCACTCAGGGGTCCTCCTACAATGAGCAGTTCTTC
CDR3 length: 16; V gene: TRBV9; D gene: TRBD1; clone size: few; J gene: TRBJ2-7; CDR3 protein: CASSVAGTGDTYEQYF; CDR3 DNA: TGTGCCAGCAGCGTAGCCGGGACAGGGGACACCTACGAGCAGTACTTC
CDR3 length: 15; V gene: TRBV19; D gene: .; clone size: .; J gene: TRBJ1-5; CDR3 protein: CASSIDRGGGQPQHF; CDR3 DNA: TGTGCCAGTAGTATAGATCGTGGAGGTGGACAGCCCCAGCATTTT
CDR3 length: 11; V gene: TRBV5-4; D gene: .; clone size: .; J gene: TRBJ2-5; CDR3 protein: CASSLRETQYF; CDR3 DNA: TGTGCCAGCAGCTTGCGGGAGACCCAGTACTTC
CDR3 length: 11; V gene: TRBV29-1; D gene: .; clone size: .; J gene: TRBJ2-7; CDR3 protein: CSAIVSYEQYF; CDR3 DNA: TGCAGCGCCATTGTTTCCTACGAGCAGTACTTC
CDR3 length: 11; V gene: TRBV20-1; D gene: .; clone size: .; J gene: TRBJ1-2; CDR3 protein: CSAIGRDGYTF; CDR3 DNA: TGCAGTGCTATTGGGCGGGATGGCTACACCTTC
CDR3 length: 16; V gene: TRBV30; D gene: TRBD1; clone size: .; J gene: TRBJ1-5; CDR3 protein: CAWRQAGGVSNQPQHF; CDR3 DNA: TGTGCCTGGAGGCAGGCAGGGGGAGTAAGCAATCAGCCCCAGCATTTT